Listed here are 19 T cell receptor beta chains from one sample, sequenced in a study of T cell repertoires in cytomegalovirus infection (dated by TCRdb to the late 2010s). Sequencing was carried out with an Illumina HiSeq 1500. The public sequencing data were trimmed at Q25 with fastp and processed into clonotypes with MiXCR by TCRdb, which kept only in-frame beta chains. Every distinct CDR3 protein forms one entry, paired with its most common genes and DNA. In all, the sample holds approximately 600,000 distinct CDR3 sequences, and 40% of those were seen once. Clones ranked in the top ten supply around 50% of the sample. This specimen's treatment or condition label, per the study, means: in vitro stimulation with specific CMV peptide epitopes to enrich CMV-specific T cells. These receptors have no known antigen. The sequenced sample was cultured PBMCs, obtained from culture after CMV antigen stimulation. The receptor set was obtained from a human donor in good health (CMV status not recorded). Some clones in this sample may be carry-over from other donors' samples.

At least ten counts were recorded for this clonotype. The CDR3 DNA reads TGTGCCAGCAGCTTGGGGTCTACTGAAGCTTTCTTT. It specifies CASSLGSTEAFF. This chain connects TRBV7-9 to TRBJ1-1, with no clear D. This CDR3 contains 12 residues. V was trimmed by 3 bases and J by 5 bases, leaving 7 bases between them. CDR1 is SEHNR, CDR2 FQNEAQ, per germline (reference sequence).

This clonotype occurred many times. V and J are TRBV7-2 and TRBJ2-1; TRBD2 agrees at 8 bases. Looked up from germline, CDR1 is SGHTA and CDR2 is FQGNSA. This CDR3 is built from 19 residues. Trimming removed 0 bases from V and 1 base from J; junction bases left unmatched: 11. The CDR3 nucleotides are TGTGCCAGCAGCTTAGCGCGTGGCGGGGGGTATATGTCCTACAATGAGCAGTTCTTC. Its translation: CASSLARGGGYMSYNEQFF.

The V gene is TRBV6-1, the J gene TRBJ1-5; weak D call: TRBD1 (5 bases). CDR3 length equals 16 residues. Trimming took 5 bases from V and 1 from J, leaving 15 bases between them. Germline V gives CDR1 MNHNS, CDR2 SASEGT. CDR3 sequence: CASSPGVGWSNQPQHF. For the CDR3, the DNA is TGTGCCAGCAGTCCGGGGGTCGGCTGGAGCAATCAGCCCCAGCATTTT.

The chain carries TRBV11-2 and TRBJ1-1; the match to TRBD1 covers 8 bases. Germline V CDR1 and CDR2: SGHAT, FQNNGV. V lost 1 base, J lost 3 bases, and 7 bases stayed unmatched. The CDR3 contains 16 residues. The CDR3 here is CASSLGPTGAYTEAFF. The CDR3, as DNA: TGTGCCAGCAGCTTAGGGCCGACAGGGGCCTACACTGAAGCTTTCTTT.

This clonotype was counted only a few times. The gene calls are TRBV12-5 and TRBJ2-2; TRBD1 aligns across 7 bases. In germline, CDR1 is LGHNT, CDR2 FRNRAP. V lost 6 bases to trimming and J lost 3 bases; unmatched junction nucleotides: 4. This CDR3 has 14 amino acids. The CDR3 DNA follows: TGTGCTAGTGGCTCCGGACAGGACACCGGGGAGCTGTTTTTT. It specifies CASGSGQDTGELFF. Looking up the rest from reference TRBV12-5 and TRBJ2-2 gives the full variable domain: DARVTQTPRHKVTEMGQEVTMRCQPILGHNTVFWYRQTMMQGLELLAYFRNRAPLDDSGMPKDRFSAEMPDATLATLKIQPSEPRDSAVYFCASGSGQDTGELFFGEGSRLTVL.

This chain links TRBV7-2 with TRBJ2-6; D remains unclear. This CDR3 has 16 amino acids. Trimming took off 1 base at V and 0 bases at J, with 7 bases between the two ends. The germline V gene has CDR1 SGHTA and CDR2 FQGNSA. DNA of the CDR3: TGTGCCAGCAGCTTAGGGGTTCCCTCTGGGGCCAACGTCCTGACTTTC. Translating gives CASSLGVPSGANVLTF.

The chain employs TRBV7-2 and TRBJ1-2, with a possible D match to TRBD1 (6 bases). This CDR3 is 15 amino acids long. The germline CDR1 and CDR2 sequences are SGHTA and FQGNSA. The V gene lost 1 base and the J gene lost 2 bases, with 11 bases spanning the gap. The CDR3 loop reads CASSLGDTLNYGYTF. For the CDR3, the DNA is TGTGCCAGCAGCTTAGGGGACACGCTCAACTATGGCTACACCTTC. Variable domain in full (rest from reference TRBV7-2 and TRBJ1-2): GAGVSQSPSNKVTEKGKDVELRCDPISGHTALYWYRQSLGQGLEFLIYFQGNSAPDKSGLPSDRFSAERTGGSVSTLTIQRTQQEDSAVYLCASSLGDTLNYGYTFGSGTRLTVV.

This clonotype came up once. The chain uses TRBV11-2 and TRBJ1-4; D not certain. The ends were cut back, 2 bases at V and 4 bases at J, with 11 bases in the middle. CDR1 SGHAT and CDR2 FQNNGV come from the germline V gene. This CDR3 is built from 15 residues. CDR3 amino acids: CASSLLERFNEKLFF. The DNA for the CDR3 is TGTGCCAGCAGCTTATTGGAGCGTTTTAATGAAAAACTGTTTTTT.

The CDR3 DNA reads TGTGCCAGCTCACCGGGACTAGCGCCAGAGACCCAGTACTTC. It translates to CASSPGLAPETQYF. The gene calls are TRBV18 and TRBJ2-5; 10 nucleotides agree with TRBD2. CDR1 is KGHSH, CDR2 LQKENI, per germline. Trimming at V came to 3 bases and at J to 4 bases, leaving 2 bases not matched to a gene. The CDR3 has 14 residues.

The chain joins TRBV5-1 to TRBJ1-1; TRBD1 might be the D (5 bases). V was shortened by 2 bases and J by 1 base, with 12 bases between the two germline ends. Per germline, CDR1 SGHRS and CDR2 YFSETQ. This CDR3 spans 15 amino acids. The CDR3 region has the DNA TGCGCCAGCAGCTTCAACACCGACAGGAACACTGAAGCTTTCTTT. As protein: CASSFNTDRNTEAFF.

The chain links TRBV20-1 to TRBJ2-7; the match to TRBD1 covers 9 bases. V lost 6 bases to trimming and J lost 4 bases; unmatched junction nucleotides: 4. CDR3 length: 12 amino acids. Per germline, CDR1 DFQATT and CDR2 SNEGSKA (reference sequence). For the CDR3, the DNA is TGCAGTGCCGGGACAGGGAGGTACGAGCAGTACTTC. This encodes CSAGTGRYEQYF.

The rearrangement links TRBV7-8 to TRBJ2-7; 8 bases are a match to TRBD2. Unmatched junction bases numbered 8, after V lost 5 bases and J lost 5 bases. This CDR3 spans 14 amino acids. Germline-derived CDR1 and CDR2 are SGHVS and FQNEAQ. CDR3 sequence (DNA): TGTGCCAGCAGCCGCAGCGGGAGTTGGGACGAGCAGTACTTC. Its protein product is CASSRSGSWDEQYF.

This chain connects TRBV7-2 to TRBJ2-5; weak D call: TRBD2 (5 bases). V lost 0 bases and J 2 bases, leaving 7 bases between the germline ends. The CDR3 consists of 14 residues. CDR1 and CDR2 from the germline V gene are SGHTA and FQGNSA. The CDR3 loop is CASSLATGQETQYF. In DNA, the CDR3 is TGTGCCAGCAGCTTAGCGACGGGACAAGAGACCCAGTACTTC.

CDR3 DNA: TGTGCCAGCACTACCAATTACCCTCTCAGGGGGGATACGCAGTATTTT. Translation gives CASTTNYPLRGDTQYF. This chain connects TRBV27 to TRBJ2-3, with 7 bases fitting TRBD1. The germline gives CDR1 MNHEY, CDR2 SMNVEV (reference sequence). This CDR3 has 16 amino acids. V was pared by 7 bases and J by 6 bases, with 16 bases of the junction left unmatched.

Only a few counts were recorded for this clonotype. The chain carries TRBV6-1 and TRBJ2-7; TRBD1 matches at 9 bases. This CDR3 contains 13 residues. J lost 3 bases, V lost 7 bases, and 4 bases had no gene match. Germline V gives CDR1 MNHNS, CDR2 SASEGT. The CDR3 nucleotides are TGTGCCAGCACCACAGGGGGCTTCTACGAGCAGTACTTC. This codes for CASTTGGFYEQYF.

In this sample, this clonotype turned up a few times. The CDR3 sequence is CASSSSGGAAETQYF. As DNA, the CDR3 is TGTGCCAGCAGTTCTAGCGGGGGGGCCGCGGAGACCCAGTACTTC. This chain uses TRBV12-3 or TRBV12-4 with TRBJ2-5, with 12 bases matching TRBD2. The trim removed 4 bases at V and 5 bases at J, leaving 5 bases unmatched. The CDR3 covers 15 residues.

CDR3 nucleotides: TGTGCCAGCAGAATGACTGAAGGGGGTGGCTACACCTTC. This translates into CASRMTEGGGYTF. The chain links TRBV27 to TRBJ1-2; possibly TRBD1 for D (6 bases). V lost 6 bases, J lost 7 bases, and 15 bases lay in between. The germline V gene has CDR1 MNHEY and CDR2 SMNVEV (reference sequence). The CDR3 runs 13 residues.

This clonotype occurred once. Here the CDR3 DNA reads TGCAGTGCTAGAGTCGGGGGTCACACCGGGGAGCTGTTTTTT. It is translated as CSARVGGHTGELFF. The J gene is TRBJ2-2, the V gene TRBV20-1; tentative D call: TRBD2 (6 bases). The V end was cut by 1 base, the J end by 3 bases, with 9 bases between. The germline gives CDR1 DFQATT, CDR2 SNEGSKA (reference sequence). The CDR3 covers 14 residues.

This chain uses TRBV7-2 with TRBJ2-7, with D perhaps matching TRBD1 (5 bases). V was trimmed by 1 base and J by 0 bases, leaving 19 bases between them. The CDR3 extends over 18 amino acids. Germline-derived CDR1 and CDR2 are SGHTA and FQGNSA. The CDR3 DNA is TGTGCCAGCAGCTTAGGAGGCTATGTGGGGCCGCTCTCCTACGAGCAGTACTTC. Translation: CASSLGGYVGPLSYEQYF. Drawing the rest from reference TRBV7-2 and TRBJ2-7, the complete variable domain is GAGVSQSPSNKVTEKGKDVELRCDPISGHTALYWYRQSLGQGLEFLIYFQGNSAPDKSGLPSDRFSAERTGGSVSTLTIQRTQQEDSAVYLCASSLGGYVGPLSYEQYFGPGTRLTVT.